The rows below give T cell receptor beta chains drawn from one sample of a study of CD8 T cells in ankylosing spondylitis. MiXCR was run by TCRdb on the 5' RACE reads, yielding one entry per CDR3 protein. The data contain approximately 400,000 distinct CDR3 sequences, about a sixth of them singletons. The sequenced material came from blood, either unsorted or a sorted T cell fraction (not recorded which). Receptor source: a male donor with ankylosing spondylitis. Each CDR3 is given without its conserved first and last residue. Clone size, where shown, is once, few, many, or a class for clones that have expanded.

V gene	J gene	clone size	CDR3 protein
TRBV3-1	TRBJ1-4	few	ASSPDTRNEKLF
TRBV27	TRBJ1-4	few	ASSLSGTGREKLF
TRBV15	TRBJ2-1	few	ATSRGLAGVNEQF
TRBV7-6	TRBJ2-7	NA	ASSLVGSPEALYEQY
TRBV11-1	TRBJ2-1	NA	ASSDGTSGSRAYNEQF
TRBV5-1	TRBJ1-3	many	ASSLEGFTGNTIY
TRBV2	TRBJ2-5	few	ASTLEETQY
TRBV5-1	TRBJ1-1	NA	ASKYSLHGTEAF
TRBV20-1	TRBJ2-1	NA	SATSWGGTSYNEQF
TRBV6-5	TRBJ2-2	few	ASSYGGQLWELF
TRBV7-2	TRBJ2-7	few	ASSLTGLDEQY
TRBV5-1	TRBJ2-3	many	ASSLESGGYTDTQY